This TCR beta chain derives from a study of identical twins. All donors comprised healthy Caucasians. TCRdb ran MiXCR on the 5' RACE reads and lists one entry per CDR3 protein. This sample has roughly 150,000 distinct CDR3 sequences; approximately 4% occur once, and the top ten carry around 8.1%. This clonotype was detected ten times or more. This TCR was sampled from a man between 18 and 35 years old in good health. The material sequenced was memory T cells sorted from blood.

The CDR3 loop is CASSLRGLPGDTQYF. CDR3 bases: TGTGCCAGCAGCCTCCGTGGGCTCCCTGGGGATACGCAGTATTTT. The chain links TRBV7-2 to TRBJ2-3, with no clear D. This CDR3 spans 15 amino acids. V lost 5 bases, J lost 6 bases, and 18 bases lay in between. Germline-derived CDR1 and CDR2 are SGHTA and FQGNSA.